This note documents a single T cell receptor (beta chain) sequence. The antigen is unknown. The protocol was immunoSEQ multiplex PCR, while the TCRdb copy is restricted to in-frame clones and leaves out a portion. Here the sample spans 260,000 or so clones, roughly 89% being singletons. This sample was taken from a study of cytomegalovirus exposure and HLA in healthy donors. Study in general: Later analysis reported that the 130 or so validation repertoires shared the platform of the 650 to 700 first-cohort repertoires.

Study-wide results and limits: Both high specificity and high sensitivity reportedly marked the classifier's diagnosis of cytomegalovirus status.

The study drew the donors from its 120-subject validation cohort, separate from the approximately 670-subject first cohort. Germline V gene sequence: CDR1 MDHEN, CDR2 SYDVKM. This CDR3 region has 14 residues. V lost 5 bases to trimming and J lost 0 bases, with 9 bases between them. Sequencing was done on a sample of PBMCs. The chain has TRBV28 and TRBJ2-3; no clear D gene. This sequence originates from a young man in good health and CMV-seronegative. CDR3 amino acids: CASSPLSSTDTQYF. The DNA of the CDR3 is TGTGCCAGCAGTCCTTTATCTAGCACAGATACGCAGTATTTT.